This TCR beta chain was captured by sequencing in a study of beta chain features in type 1 diabetes. Study-level results: Patients and controls would share equally any PCR tilt toward shorter templates.

Cell sorting via CD45RO/CCR7/CD25/CD127/CD95/CD27 was performed to obtain CD4+ naive, central memory, regulatory and stem cell-like memory cells. The CDR3 is 14 residues long. V shed 1 base and J 8 bases; nucleotides not matched to a gene: 5. Germline CDR1 and CDR2: LGHNT and FRNRAP. This clone was detected a few times. Its antigen is not identified. Expressed TCRB transcripts were sequenced, since all the RNA that had been isolated was reverse transcribed. The data were produced by immunoSEQ multiplex PCR, yet TCRdb's version contains in-frame clones alone and is incomplete. The sample shows hundreds of thousands of clones, about 14% of them seen only once.

The chain links TRBV12-5 to TRBJ1-2; the match to TRBD1 covers 9 bases. This TCR derives from a man aged 18 to 30 in good health. Sequenced material: naive CD4+ T cells from blood. CDR3 DNA: TGTGCTAGTGGTTTGGATACAGGGGGCTGGGGCTACACCTTC. Protein product: CASGLDTGGWGYTF.